Listed below are T cell receptor beta chains from one sample, sequenced in a study of blood T cell repertoires in COVID-19. Assay used: immunoSEQ multiplex PCR; TCRdb lists only in-frame clones, some missing. Among 300,000 to 350,000 clones, 85% to 90% were seen once, and the ten largest hold about 6%. The sample was peripheral blood. These receptors all come from a woman in her forties or fifties with COVID-19, enrolled during active disease. Both conserved end residues are part of each CDR3. D genes are given only for firm matches. Clone size is given for some rows only: seen once, a few or many times, or a class if the clone is expanded.

CDR3aa	CDR3nt	abundance	j_gene	v_gene	d_gene
CASSFSTSGSYEQYF	TGCGCCAGCAGCTTTTCGACTAGCGGTTCGTACGAGCAGTACTTC	-	TRBJ2-7	TRBV5-1	TRBD2
CASGTSGSRTQYF	TGTGCCAGCGGGACTAGCGGGAGTAGGACGCAGTATTTT	-	TRBJ2-3	TRBV12-3/TRBV12-4	TRBD2
CASTQAGGAPTQPQHF	TGTGCCAGTACCCAAGCCGGCGGGGCCCCTACTCAGCCCCAGCATTTT	-	TRBJ1-5	TRBV19	-
CASSPPSRPGVKGETQYF	TGTGCCAGCAGCCCCCCCTCCCGACCCGGGGTGAAGGGAGAGACCCAGTACTTC	-	TRBJ2-5	TRBV5-4	-
CASSNPGYTFGGYTF	TGTGCCAGCAGTAATCCGGGATACACGTTCGGTGGCTACACCTTC	once	TRBJ1-2	TRBV6-5	-
CASSLEPGGGGYTF	TGTGCCAGCAGCTTGGAACCAGGGGGCGGTGGCTACACCTTC	-	TRBJ1-2	TRBV5-5	TRBD1
CASSILASGNQPQHF	TGTGCCAGTAGTATTCTAGCGTCAGGCAATCAGCCCCAGCATTTT	once	TRBJ1-5	TRBV19	-
CASSLRVAKNIQYF	TGTGCCAGCAGCTTACGAGTAGCCAAAAACATTCAGTACTTC	-	TRBJ2-4	TRBV7-8	-
CASSPGQVYNEQFF	TGTGCCAGCTCTCCCGGACAGGTTTACAATGAGCAGTTCTTC	once	TRBJ2-1	TRBV18	TRBD1
CASSSYIPGANVLTF	TGTGCCAGCAGCTCATACATTCCTGGGGCCAACGTCCTGACTTTC	once	TRBJ2-6	TRBV5-6	-
CASSYGQEGNQPQHF	TGTGCCAGCAGTTACGGGCAGGAGGGCAATCAGCCCCAGCATTTT	-	TRBJ1-5	TRBV6-6	-
CASSYGRYEQYF	TGTGCCAGCAGTTATGGTCGGTACGAGCAGTACTTC	-	TRBJ2-7	TRBV6-6	-